This T cell receptor beta chain is from a study of T cells in Graves' hyperthyroidism and ophthalmopathy. In the study overall: Peripheral blood was obtained at initial diagnosis, preceding any treatment.

Criteria for exclusion of patients were uncontrolled infection, other autoimmune disease, pregnancy or lactation. The germline V gene has CDR1 SGHRS and CDR2 YFSETQ. V gave up 4 bases and J gave up 10 bases; unmatched junction bases: 9. This CDR3 spans 14 amino acids. TCR beta CDR3 regions were amplified from RNA transcripts. Initially, a first-round RT-PCR of the TCR CDR3 employed the HTBI primer set. Via MiXCR, TCRdb re-called the multiplex PCR reads, giving one row per CDR3 protein. Of fewer than 350,000 distinct CDR3 sequences in the sample, roughly 19% were seen once. This clonotype showed up many times.

The rearrangement joins TRBV5-1 to TRBJ2-1; TRBD1 aligns across 9 bases. The sequence was obtained from a man between 45 and 60 years old with Graves' ophthalmopathy. Specimen: blood. The CDR3 nucleotides are TGCGCCAGCAGCGTCGGGACAGGGACTTACGAGCAGTTCTTC. Amino acids: CASSVGTGTYEQFF.